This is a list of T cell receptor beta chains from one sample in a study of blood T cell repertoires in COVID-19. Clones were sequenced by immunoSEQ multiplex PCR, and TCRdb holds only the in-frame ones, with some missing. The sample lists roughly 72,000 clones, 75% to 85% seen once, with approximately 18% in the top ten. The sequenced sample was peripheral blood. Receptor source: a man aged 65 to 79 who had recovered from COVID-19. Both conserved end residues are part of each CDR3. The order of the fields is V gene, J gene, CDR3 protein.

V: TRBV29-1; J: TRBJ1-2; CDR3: CSALPGQGPGYTF
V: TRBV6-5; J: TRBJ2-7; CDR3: CASRKGGAEQYF
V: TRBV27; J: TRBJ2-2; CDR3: CASSLIGGGATNKLFF
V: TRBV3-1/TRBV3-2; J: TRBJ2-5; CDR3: CASSQNPGGQETQYF
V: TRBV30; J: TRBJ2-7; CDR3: CAWSDPPGGIYEQYF
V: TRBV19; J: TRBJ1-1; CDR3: CASSIQRDTEAFF
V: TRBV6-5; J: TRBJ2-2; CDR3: CASSRGQSTGELFF
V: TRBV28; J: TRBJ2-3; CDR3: CASSLAGELTDTQYF
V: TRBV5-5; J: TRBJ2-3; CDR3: CASSSTSGRGDTQYF
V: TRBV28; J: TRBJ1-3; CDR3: CASSTRHSSGNTIYF
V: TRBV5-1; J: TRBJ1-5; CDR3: CASSLTGLSNQPQHF
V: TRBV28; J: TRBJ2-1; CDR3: CASSLLAGGPYNEQFF
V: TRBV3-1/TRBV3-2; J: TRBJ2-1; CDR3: CASSYLDRPGEQFF
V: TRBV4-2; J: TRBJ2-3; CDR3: CASSPDSGGADTQYF
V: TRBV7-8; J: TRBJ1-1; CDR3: CASSLLVGGDTEAFF
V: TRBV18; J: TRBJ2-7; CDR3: CASSRGAVTYEQYF
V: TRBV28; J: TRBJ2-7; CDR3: CASSLGTSGEQYF
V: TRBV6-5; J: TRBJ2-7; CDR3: CASSQTSDRPYEQYF
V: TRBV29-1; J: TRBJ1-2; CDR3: CSVDGNRRYGYTF
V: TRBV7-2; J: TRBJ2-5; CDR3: CASSMTGYQETQYF
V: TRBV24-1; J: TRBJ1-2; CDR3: CATSDPGGNYGYTF
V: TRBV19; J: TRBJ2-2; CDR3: CASSIRGIAGGPDTGELFF
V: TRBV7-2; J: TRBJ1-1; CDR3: CASSLGNGLNTEAFF
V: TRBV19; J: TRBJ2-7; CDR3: CASSMGSQTRYEQYF
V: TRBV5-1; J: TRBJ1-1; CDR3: CASSLGQGWTEAFF
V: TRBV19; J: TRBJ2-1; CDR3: CASQSGGAGNEQFF
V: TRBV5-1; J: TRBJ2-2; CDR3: CASSLGQGHTGELFF
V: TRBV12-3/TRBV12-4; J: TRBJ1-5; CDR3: CASSFNSGQPQHF
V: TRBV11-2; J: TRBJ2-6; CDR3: CASSADSSGANVLTF
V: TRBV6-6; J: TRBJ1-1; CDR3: CASAVQGNTEAFF
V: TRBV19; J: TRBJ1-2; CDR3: CASSSTVNYGYTF
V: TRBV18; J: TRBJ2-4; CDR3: CASSSEQWDIQYF
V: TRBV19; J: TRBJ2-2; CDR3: CASSIRPSGRTGELFF
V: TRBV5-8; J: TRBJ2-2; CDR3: CASSMDIMNTGELFF
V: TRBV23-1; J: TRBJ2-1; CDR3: CASTGIQDNYNEQFF
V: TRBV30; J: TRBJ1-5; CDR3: CAWKHSNQPQHF
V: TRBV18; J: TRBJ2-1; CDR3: CASSPLRGGYNEQFF
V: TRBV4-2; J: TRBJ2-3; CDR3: CASSQVQRGTPSTDTQYF
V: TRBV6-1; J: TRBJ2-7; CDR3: CASSEIPGPGGEQYF
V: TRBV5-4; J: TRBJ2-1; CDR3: CASSSMSGGPYNEQFF
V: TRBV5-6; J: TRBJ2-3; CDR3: CASSLGTSGRAGLGDTQYF
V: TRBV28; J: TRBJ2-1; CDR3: CASSLPETSGSYNEQFF
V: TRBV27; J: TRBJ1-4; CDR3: CASSRDTGGIEKLFF
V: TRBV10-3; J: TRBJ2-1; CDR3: CAISESEGVIYNEQFF
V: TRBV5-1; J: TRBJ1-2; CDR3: CASSSGGSTGVGVYTF
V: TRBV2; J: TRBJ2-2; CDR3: CASSDRTSSGELFF
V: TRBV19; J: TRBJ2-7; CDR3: CASSIRITTGLRTYEQYF
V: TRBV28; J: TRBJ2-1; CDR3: CASSLTGGYEQFF
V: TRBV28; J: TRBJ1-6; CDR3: CASSPQSAPSPLHF
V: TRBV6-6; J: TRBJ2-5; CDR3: CASSYSDNTQETQYF
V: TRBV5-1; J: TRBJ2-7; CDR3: CASSLEERTYEQYF
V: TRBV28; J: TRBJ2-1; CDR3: CASAQGNSYNEQFF
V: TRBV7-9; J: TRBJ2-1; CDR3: CASSAVGGEQFF